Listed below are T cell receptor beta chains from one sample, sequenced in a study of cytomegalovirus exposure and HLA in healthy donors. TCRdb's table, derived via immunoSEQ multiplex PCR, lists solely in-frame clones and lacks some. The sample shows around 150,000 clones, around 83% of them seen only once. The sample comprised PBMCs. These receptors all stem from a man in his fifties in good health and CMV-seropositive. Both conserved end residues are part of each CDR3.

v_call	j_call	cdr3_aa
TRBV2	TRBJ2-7	CASSESTRDSLYEQYF
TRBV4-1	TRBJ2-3	CASSQDLGGSTDTQYF
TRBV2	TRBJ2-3	CASRPSEADTQYF
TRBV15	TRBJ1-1	CATSTAGQGATEAFF
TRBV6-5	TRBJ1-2	CASSEGLGGYTF
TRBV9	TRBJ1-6	CASSDRINSPLHF
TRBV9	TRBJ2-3	CASSVVGGSRTDTQYF
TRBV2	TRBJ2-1	CASSGDPGLVHEQFF
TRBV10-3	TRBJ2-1	CAIKNPPGLAGVYNEQFF
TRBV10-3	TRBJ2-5	CAISVEARETQYF
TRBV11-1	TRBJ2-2	CASSLSGSGELFF
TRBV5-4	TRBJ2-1	CASSSPTGTDSYNEQFF
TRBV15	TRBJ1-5	CATSGIQVGNQPQHF
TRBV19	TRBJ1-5	CASSTRPGFGSNQPQHF
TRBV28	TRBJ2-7	CASSSPGSYEQYF
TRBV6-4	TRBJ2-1	CASSVRERHNEQFF
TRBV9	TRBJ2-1	CASSVSGLAGKPSSYNEQFF
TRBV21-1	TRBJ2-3	CASSNPGSDTQYF
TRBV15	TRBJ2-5	CATSTQGGGWETQYF
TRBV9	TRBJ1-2	CASSVGGELYYGYTF
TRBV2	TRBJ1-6	CASSNSGDSPLHF
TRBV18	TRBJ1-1	CASSATGANTEAFF
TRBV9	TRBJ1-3	CASSLSLSGNTIYF
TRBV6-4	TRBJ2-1	CASSDLAGGYNEQFF
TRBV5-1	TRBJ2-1	CASSFLTGTGLEQFF
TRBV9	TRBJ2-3	CASSEGPRTDTQYF
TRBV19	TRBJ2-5	CAIGLAGVWGETQYF
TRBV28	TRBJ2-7	CASSSPSGGAEEQYF
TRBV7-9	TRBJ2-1	CASSMDRVWINEQFF
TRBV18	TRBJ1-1	CASSLLQGPNTEAFF
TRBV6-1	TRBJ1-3	CASSELYVSGNTIYF
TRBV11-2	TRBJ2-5	CASSFIGSQETQYF
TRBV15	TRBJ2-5	CATSRWTSDETQYF
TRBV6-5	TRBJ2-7	CASSRQGGFFYEQYF
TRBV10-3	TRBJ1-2	CAISETTFNYGYTF
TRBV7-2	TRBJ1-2	CASSFLTGDGGYTF
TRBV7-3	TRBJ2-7	CASSLSGIGYEQYF
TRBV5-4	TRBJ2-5	CASSLGLAGGETQYF
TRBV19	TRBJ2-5	CASSIDETSGKAETQYF
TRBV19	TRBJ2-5	CASMGQGGETQYF
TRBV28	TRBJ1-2	CASTGRGYGYTF
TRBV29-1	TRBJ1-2	CSVERGRVGGYTF
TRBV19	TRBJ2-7	CASSIAPGTGSREQYF